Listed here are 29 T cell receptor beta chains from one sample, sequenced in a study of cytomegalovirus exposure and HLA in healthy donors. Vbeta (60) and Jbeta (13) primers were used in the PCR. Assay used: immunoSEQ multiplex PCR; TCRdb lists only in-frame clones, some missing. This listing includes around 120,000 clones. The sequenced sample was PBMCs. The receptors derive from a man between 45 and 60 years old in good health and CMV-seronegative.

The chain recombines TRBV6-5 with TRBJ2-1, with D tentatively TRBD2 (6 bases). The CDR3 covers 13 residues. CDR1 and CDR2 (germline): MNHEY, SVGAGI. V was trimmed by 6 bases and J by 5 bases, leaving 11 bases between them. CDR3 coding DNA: TGTGCCAGCAGGCGGGACTTGAACAATGAGCAGTTCTTC. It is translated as CASRRDLNNEQFF.

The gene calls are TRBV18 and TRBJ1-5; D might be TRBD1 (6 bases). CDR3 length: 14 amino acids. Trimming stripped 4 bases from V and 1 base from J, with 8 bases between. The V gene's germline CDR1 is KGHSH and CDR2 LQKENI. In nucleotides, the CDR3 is TGTGCCAGCTCACAGGGGGTAAGCAATCAGCCCCAGCATTTT. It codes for CASSQGVSNQPQHF.

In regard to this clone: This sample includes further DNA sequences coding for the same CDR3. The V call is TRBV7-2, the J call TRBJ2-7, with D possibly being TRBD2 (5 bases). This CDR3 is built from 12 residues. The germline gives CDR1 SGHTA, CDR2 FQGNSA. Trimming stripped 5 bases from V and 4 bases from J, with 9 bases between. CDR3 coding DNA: TGTGCCAGCAGCCGCATAGCGTACGAGCAGTACTTC. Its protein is CASSRIAYEQYF.

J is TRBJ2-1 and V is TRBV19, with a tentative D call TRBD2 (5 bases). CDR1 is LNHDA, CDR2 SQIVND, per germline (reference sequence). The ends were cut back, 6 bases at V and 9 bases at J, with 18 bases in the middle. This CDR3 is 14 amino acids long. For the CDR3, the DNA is TGTGCCAGTAGCACAAACCTTGGCACTAGTGAGCAGTTCTTC. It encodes CASSTNLGTSEQFF.

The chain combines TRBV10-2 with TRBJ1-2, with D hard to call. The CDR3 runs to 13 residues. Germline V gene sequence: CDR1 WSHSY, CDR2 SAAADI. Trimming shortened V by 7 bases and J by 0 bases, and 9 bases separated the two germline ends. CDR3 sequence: CASNGGTNYGYTF. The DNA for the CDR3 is TGCGCCAGCAACGGAGGGACTAACTATGGCTACACCTTC.

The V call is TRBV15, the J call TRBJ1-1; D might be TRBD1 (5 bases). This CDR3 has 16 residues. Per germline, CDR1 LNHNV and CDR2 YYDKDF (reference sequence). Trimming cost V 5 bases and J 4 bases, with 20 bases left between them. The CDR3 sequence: CATSSLGEGWGTEAFF. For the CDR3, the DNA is TGTGCCACCAGCTCATTAGGGGAGGGATGGGGCACTGAAGCTTTCTTT.

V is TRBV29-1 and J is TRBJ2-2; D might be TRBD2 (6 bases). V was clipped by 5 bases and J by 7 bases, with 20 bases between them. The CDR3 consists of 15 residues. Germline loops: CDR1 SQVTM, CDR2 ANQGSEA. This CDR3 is CSVSGRGGAGGELFF. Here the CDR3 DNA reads TGCAGCGTTTCAGGAAGGGGTGGAGCGGGCGGGGAGCTGTTTTTT.

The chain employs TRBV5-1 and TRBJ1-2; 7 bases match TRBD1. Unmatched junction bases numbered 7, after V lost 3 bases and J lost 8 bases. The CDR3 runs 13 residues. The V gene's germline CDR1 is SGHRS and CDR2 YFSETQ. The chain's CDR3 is CASSSTGPGGYTF. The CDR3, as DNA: TGCGCCAGCAGCTCGACAGGGCCAGGAGGCTACACCTTC.

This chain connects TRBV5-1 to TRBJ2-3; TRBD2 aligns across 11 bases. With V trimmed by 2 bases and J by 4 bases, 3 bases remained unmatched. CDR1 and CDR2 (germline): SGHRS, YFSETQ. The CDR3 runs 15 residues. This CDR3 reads CASSFSGGAPDTQYF. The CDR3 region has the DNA TGCGCCAGCAGCTTTAGCGGGGGGGCCCCAGATACGCAGTATTTT.

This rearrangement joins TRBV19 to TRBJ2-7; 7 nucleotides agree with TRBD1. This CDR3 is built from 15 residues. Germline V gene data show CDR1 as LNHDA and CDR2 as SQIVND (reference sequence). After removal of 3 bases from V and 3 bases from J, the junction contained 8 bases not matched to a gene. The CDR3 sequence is CASSMFTTGVYEQYF. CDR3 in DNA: TGTGCCAGTAGTATGTTTACAACAGGGGTCTACGAGCAGTACTTC. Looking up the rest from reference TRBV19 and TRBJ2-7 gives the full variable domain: DGGITQSPKYLFRKEGQNVTLSCEQNLNHDAMYWYRQDPGQGLRLIYYSQIVNDFQKGDIAEGYSVSREKKESFPLTVTSAQKNPTAFYLCASSMFTTGVYEQYFGPGTRLTVT.

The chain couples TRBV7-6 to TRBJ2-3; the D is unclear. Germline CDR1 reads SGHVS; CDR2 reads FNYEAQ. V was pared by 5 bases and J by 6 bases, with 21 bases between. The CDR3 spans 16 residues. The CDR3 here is CASSLPRVAPGDTQYF. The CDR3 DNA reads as TGTGCCAGCAGCCTTCCCCGGGTGGCCCCCGGGGATACGCAGTATTTT.

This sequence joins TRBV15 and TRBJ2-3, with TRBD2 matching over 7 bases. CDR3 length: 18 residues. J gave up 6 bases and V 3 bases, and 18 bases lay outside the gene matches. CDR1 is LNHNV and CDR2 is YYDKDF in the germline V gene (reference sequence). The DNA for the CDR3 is TGTGCCACCAGCAGCTGGGGTGGGGCTAGCGGAGGGGCCGATACGCAGTATTTT. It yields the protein CATSSWGGASGGADTQYF.

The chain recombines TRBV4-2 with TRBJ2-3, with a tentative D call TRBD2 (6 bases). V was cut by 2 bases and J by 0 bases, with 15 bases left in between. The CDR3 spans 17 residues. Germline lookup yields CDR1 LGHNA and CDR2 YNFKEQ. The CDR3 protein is CASSQIWGGASTDTQYF. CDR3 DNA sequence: TGTGCCAGCAGCCAAATCTGGGGCGGGGCCAGCACAGATACGCAGTATTTT.

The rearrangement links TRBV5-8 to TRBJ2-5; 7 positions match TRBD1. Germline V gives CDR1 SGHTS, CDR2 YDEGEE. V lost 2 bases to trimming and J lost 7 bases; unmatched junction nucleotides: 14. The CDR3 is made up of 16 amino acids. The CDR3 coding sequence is TGTGCCAGCAGCTTACGGACAGGACCGAACGGGGTGACCCAGTACTTC. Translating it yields CASSLRTGPNGVTQYF.

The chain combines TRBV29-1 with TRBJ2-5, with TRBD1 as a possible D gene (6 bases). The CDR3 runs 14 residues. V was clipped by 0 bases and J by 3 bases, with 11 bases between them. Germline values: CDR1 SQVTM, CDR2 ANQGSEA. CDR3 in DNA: TGCAGCGTTGAAGATGGGGGCCCGAAAGAGACCCAGTACTTC. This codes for CSVEDGGPKETQYF.

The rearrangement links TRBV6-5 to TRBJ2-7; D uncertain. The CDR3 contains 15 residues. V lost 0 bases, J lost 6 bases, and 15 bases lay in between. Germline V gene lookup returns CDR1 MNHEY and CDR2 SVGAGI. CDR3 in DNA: TGTGCCAGCAGTTACTCGAGCCCTGTTCCTGGCGAGCAGTACTTC. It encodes CASSYSSPVPGEQYF.

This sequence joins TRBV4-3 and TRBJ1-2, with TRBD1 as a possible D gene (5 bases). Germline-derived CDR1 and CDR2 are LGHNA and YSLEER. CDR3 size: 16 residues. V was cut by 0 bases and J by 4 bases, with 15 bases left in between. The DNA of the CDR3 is TGCGCCAGCAGCCAAGATGAGAACAGGAGGGGCTATGGCTACACCTTC. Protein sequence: CASSQDENRRGYGYTF.

The CDR3: CASRRTAQETQYF. As DNA, the CDR3 is TGCGCCAGCAGACGGACAGCCCAAGAGACCCAGTACTTC. The chain uses TRBV4-1 and TRBJ2-5, with D possibly being TRBD1 (6 bases). Germline V gene sequence: CDR1 MGHRA, CDR2 YSYEKL. The CDR3 consists of 13 residues. V shed 6 bases and J shed 1 base, with 9 bases lying between them.

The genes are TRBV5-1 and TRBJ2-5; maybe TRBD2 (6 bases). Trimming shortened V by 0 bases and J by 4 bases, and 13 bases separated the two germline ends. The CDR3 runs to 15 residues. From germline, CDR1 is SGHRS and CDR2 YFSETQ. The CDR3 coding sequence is TGCGCCAGCAGCTTGGGCGTCCTGGAGGGAGAGACCCAGTACTTC. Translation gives CASSLGVLEGETQYF.

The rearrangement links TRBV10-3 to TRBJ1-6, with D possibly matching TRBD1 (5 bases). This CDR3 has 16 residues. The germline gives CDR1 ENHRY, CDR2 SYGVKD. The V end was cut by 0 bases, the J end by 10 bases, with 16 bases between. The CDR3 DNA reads TGTGCCATCAGTGAGTCCGGGGGTTCAATTAGGTCACCCCTCCACTTT. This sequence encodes CAISESGGSIRSPLHF.

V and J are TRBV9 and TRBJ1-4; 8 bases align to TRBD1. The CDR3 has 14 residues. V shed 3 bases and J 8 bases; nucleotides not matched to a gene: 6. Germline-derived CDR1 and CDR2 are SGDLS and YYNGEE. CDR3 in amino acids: CASSAQGAREKLFF. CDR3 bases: TGTGCCAGCAGCGCGCAGGGGGCGCGGGAAAAACTGTTTTTT.

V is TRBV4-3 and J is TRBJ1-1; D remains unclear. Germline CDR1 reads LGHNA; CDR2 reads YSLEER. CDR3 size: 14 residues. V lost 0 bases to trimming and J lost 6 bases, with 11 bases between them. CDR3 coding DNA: TGCGCCAGCAGCCAAGACCGGAGTTCGGCTGAAGCTTTCTTT. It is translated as CASSQDRSSAEAFF.

The CDR3 sequence: CASSWSLLNTEAFF. The CDR3 DNA is TGTGCCAGCAGCTGGAGCCTACTGAACACTGAAGCTTTCTTT. This chain connects TRBV5-6 to TRBJ1-1; D is undetermined. Germline V gives CDR1 SGHDT, CDR2 YYEEEE. The CDR3 has 14 residues. The V gene lost 3 bases and the J gene lost 0 bases, with 9 bases spanning the gap.

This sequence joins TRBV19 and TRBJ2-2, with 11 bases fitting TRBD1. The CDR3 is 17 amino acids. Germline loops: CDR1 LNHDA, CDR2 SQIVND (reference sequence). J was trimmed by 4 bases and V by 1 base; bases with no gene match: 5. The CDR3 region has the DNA TGTGCCAGTAGTATAGGGACAGGGGGCTTTAGCACCGGGGAGCTGTTTTTT. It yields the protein CASSIGTGGFSTGELFF.

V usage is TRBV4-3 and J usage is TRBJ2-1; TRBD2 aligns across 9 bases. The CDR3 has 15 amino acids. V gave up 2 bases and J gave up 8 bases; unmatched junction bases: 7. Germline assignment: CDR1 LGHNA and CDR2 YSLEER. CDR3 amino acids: CASSQKSLAGDEQFF. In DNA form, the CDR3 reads TGCGCCAGCAGCCAAAAGTCACTAGCGGGCGATGAGCAGTTCTTC.

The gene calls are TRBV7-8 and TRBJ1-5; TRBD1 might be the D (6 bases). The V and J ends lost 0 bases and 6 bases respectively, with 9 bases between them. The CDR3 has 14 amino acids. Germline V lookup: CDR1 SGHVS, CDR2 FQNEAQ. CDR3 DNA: TGTGCCAGCAGCTTAGCCGGACAGCCTCAGCCCCAGCATTTT. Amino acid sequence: CASSLAGQPQPQHF.

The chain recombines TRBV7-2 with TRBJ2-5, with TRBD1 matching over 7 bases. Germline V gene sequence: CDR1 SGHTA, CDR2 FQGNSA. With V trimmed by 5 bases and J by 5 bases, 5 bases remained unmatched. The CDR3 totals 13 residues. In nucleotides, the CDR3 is TGTGCCAGCAGCGACAGGGCCGGCGAGACCCAGTACTTC. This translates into CASSDRAGETQYF.

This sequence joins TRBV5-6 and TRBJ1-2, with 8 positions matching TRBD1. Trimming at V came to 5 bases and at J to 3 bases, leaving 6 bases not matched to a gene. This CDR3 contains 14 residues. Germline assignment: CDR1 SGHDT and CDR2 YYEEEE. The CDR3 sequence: CASSWGQAYYGYTF. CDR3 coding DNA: TGTGCCAGCAGTTGGGGACAGGCGTACTATGGCTACACCTTC.

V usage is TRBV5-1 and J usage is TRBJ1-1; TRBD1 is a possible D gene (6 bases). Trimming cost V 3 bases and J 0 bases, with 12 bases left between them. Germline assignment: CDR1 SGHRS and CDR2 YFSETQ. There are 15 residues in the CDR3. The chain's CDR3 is CASSSLGQMNTEAFF. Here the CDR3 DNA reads TGCGCCAGCAGCTCTCTCGGACAGATGAACACTGAAGCTTTCTTT.